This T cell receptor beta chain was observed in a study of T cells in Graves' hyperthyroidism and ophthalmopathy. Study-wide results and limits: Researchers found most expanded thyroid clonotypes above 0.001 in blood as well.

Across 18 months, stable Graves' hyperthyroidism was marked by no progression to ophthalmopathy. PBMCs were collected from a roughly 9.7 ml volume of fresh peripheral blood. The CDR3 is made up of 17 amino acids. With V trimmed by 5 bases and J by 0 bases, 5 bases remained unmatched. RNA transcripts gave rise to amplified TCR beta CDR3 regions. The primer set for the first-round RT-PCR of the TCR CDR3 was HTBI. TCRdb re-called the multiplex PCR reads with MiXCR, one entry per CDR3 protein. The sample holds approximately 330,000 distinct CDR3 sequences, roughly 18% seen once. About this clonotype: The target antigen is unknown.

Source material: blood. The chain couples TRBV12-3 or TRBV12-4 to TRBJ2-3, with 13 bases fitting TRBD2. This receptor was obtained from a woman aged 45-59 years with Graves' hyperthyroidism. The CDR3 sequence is CASSRTSGSSSTDTQYF. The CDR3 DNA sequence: TGTGCCAGCAGTCGGACTAGCGGGAGCTCGAGCACAGATACGCAGTATTTT.